This T cell receptor beta chain was sequenced in a study of graft-versus-host responses after intestinal transplantation. For this clone: Its antigen is unknown.

Generated by immunoSEQ multiplex PCR, the TCRdb table keeps only in-frame clones and is missing some. The data contain about 130,000 clones, around 90% of them singletons. CDR3 size: 16 residues. V shed 5 bases and J 8 bases; nucleotides not matched to a gene: 17. Germline V lookup: CDR1 MNHEY, CDR2 SMNVEV (reference sequence). This clonotype originated in a human donor who received an intestinal transplant. The chain joins TRBV27 to TRBJ1-2, with 7 nucleotides matching TRBD1. The sequenced sample was unstimulated CD4+ T cells sorted from spleen or lymph node cells, obtained before intestinal transplant. The CDR3: CASSVQGTPLRGGYTF. As DNA, the CDR3 is TGTGCCAGCAGTGTACAGGGGACCCCTCTACGAGGAGGCTACACCTTC.